A single T cell receptor beta chain is shown here with its context. The record originates from a study of OX40 agonist ivuxolimab in advanced cancers. As for the study in general: An agonistic human IgG2 monoclonal antibody against OX40 (CD134) was given. Ivuxolimab doses were 0.01, 0.1, 0.3, 1.5, 3 or 10 mg/kg every 2 weeks. Partial responses were achieved by three patients, of whom one had hepatocellular carcinoma and two had cutaneous melanoma.

TCRdb keeps only in-frame clones here, not all; method: immunoSEQ multiplex PCR. The sample gives 35,000 to 55,000 clones, roughly 82% of which show up once; around 2.1% is in the top ten. V lost 7 bases and J lost 6, with 22 bases in between. Germline CDR1 and CDR2: MDHEN and SYDVKM. The CDR3 totals 17 residues. With autoimmune disease history or systemic immunosuppression, patients were excluded. The rearrangement joins TRBV28 to TRBJ1-6; D unresolved. The sequenced sample was CD4+ or CD8+ T cells sorted from blood, obtained in a trial of the OX40 agonist ivuxolimab. The receptor was isolated from an adult with an advanced solid tumor such as melanoma, head and neck, liver or kidney cancer. The CDR3 loop reads CASTLPLGSGTNSPLHF. In DNA form, the CDR3 reads TGTGCCAGCACCCTTCCCCTGGGTTCGGGTACTAATTCACCCCTCCACTTT.